These T cell receptor beta chains were read from a single sample in a study of T-cell reconstitution after alpha-beta-depleted transplantation in children. TCRdb re-derived calls from the PCR reads in MiXCR, one entry per CDR3 protein. The table lists about 980,000 distinct CDR3 sequences, about 29% of them singletons. The sequencing used PBMCs, mostly from graft donor cells, collected 360 days after TCRalphabeta/CD19-depleted stem cell transplant. These receptors came from a boy in the first two years of life who had a stem cell transplant for SCID, so the T cells may come from the graft donor. Each CDR3 is given with its conserved first and last residue. Fields, in order: clone size, D gene, V gene, J gene, CDR3 protein, CDR3 DNA. A D gene is named only where the DNA matches it firmly. Clone size appears in some rows only: once, few, many, or a class for an expanded clone.

size: few; D: TRBD1; V: TRBV7-9; J: TRBJ1-3; CDR3: CASSSGGVSGNTIYF; DNA: TGTGCCAGCAGTTCAGGGGGTGTCTCTGGAAACACCATATATTTT
size: NA; D: NA; V: TRBV15; J: TRBJ1-2; CDR3: CATSTDPGTNYGYTF; DNA: TGTGCCACCAGCACGGATCCCGGGACTAACTATGGCTACACCTTC
size: NA; D: NA; V: TRBV15; J: TRBJ1-5; CDR3: CATSRFNQPQHF; DNA: TGTGCCACCAGCAGGTTCAATCAGCCCCAGCATTTT
size: NA; D: TRBD2; V: TRBV5-4; J: TRBJ2-1; CDR3: CASRLTSGSYNEQFF; DNA: TGTGCCAGCAGGTTGACTAGCGGCTCCTACAATGAGCAGTTCTTC
size: NA; D: NA; V: TRBV9; J: TRBJ1-6; CDR3: CASSVVGTNSPLHF; DNA: TGTGCCAGCAGCGTAGTAGGGACGAATTCACCCCTCCACTTT
size: NA; D: NA; V: TRBV27; J: TRBJ2-1; CDR3: CASSPDWGSYNEQFF; DNA: TGTGCCAGCAGTCCGGACTGGGGGTCCTACAATGAGCAGTTCTTC
size: NA; D: NA; V: TRBV7-2; J: TRBJ2-3; CDR3: CASSLGGVIPQYF; DNA: TGTGCCAGCAGCTTAGGAGGGGTAATTCCGCAGTATTTT
size: NA; D: NA; V: TRBV20-1; J: TRBJ2-1; CDR3: CSARDASGGHNEQFF; DNA: TGCAGTGCTAGAGATGCGTCGGGGGGCCACAATGAGCAGTTCTTC
size: NA; D: NA; V: TRBV5-1; J: TRBJ2-7; CDR3: CASSFAGSNEQYF; DNA: TGCGCCAGCAGCTTTGCAGGTAGTAACGAGCAGTACTTC
size: NA; D: NA; V: TRBV18; J: TRBJ2-1; CDR3: CASSPQAHNEQFF; DNA: TGTGCCAGCTCACCACAAGCCCACAATGAGCAGTTCTTC
size: NA; D: NA; V: TRBV6-1; J: TRBJ2-3; CDR3: CASSGVFGVRFTQYF; DNA: TGTGCCAGCTCGGGCGTTTTCGGTGTAAGATTTACGCAGTATTTT
size: NA; D: TRBD1; V: TRBV5-1; J: TRBJ2-3; CDR3: CASSLAPGQGITDTQYF; DNA: TGCGCCAGCAGCTTGGCCCCGGGACAGGGGATCACAGATACGCAGTATTTT
size: NA; D: TRBD1; V: TRBV20-1; J: TRBJ2-5; CDR3: CSARDGRGQQETQYF; DNA: TGCAGTGCTAGAGACGGCAGGGGGCAACAAGAGACCCAGTACTTC
size: few; D: NA; V: TRBV28; J: TRBJ2-3; CDR3: CASRLGRLSTDTQYF; DNA: TGTGCCAGCAGGCTCGGACGGCTTAGCACAGATACGCAGTATTTT
size: NA; D: TRBD2; V: TRBV6-5; J: TRBJ2-5; CDR3: CASSYSGLAEETQYF; DNA: TGTGCCAGCAGTTACTCCGGACTAGCGGAAGAGACCCAGTACTTC
size: few; D: NA; V: TRBV15; J: TRBJ1-5; CDR3: CATSSTRNQPQHF; DNA: TGTGCCACCAGCAGCACACGTAATCAGCCCCAGCATTTT
size: few; D: TRBD1; V: TRBV4-3; J: TRBJ1-1; CDR3: CASSQDPLTTGLFTEAFF; DNA: TGCGCCAGCAGCCAAGATCCCCTAACGACAGGGCTTTTTACTGAAGCTTTCTTT
size: NA; D: NA; V: TRBV6-2/TRBV6-3; J: TRBJ2-3; CDR3: CASSPELEWTQYF; DNA: TGTGCCAGCAGCCCTGAATTGGAGTGGACGCAGTATTTT
size: NA; D: NA; V: TRBV7-9; J: TRBJ2-1; CDR3: CASSPDYPYNEQFF; DNA: TGTGCCAGCAGCCCAGACTACCCCTACAATGAGCAGTTCTTC
size: few; D: TRBD2; V: TRBV7-3; J: TRBJ2-7; CDR3: CASSPGGGPSYEQYF; DNA: TGTGCCAGCAGCCCTGGCGGGGGTCCCTCATACGAGCAGTACTTC
size: NA; D: NA; V: TRBV27; J: TRBJ2-2; CDR3: CASSLIRADGELFF; DNA: TGTGCCAGCAGTTTAATTAGGGCCGATGGGGAGCTGTTTTTT
size: NA; D: NA; V: TRBV7-8; J: TRBJ2-3; CDR3: CASSLRGTRADTQYF; DNA: TGTGCCAGCAGCTTACGGGGGACCCGCGCAGATACGCAGTATTTT
size: NA; D: NA; V: TRBV5-6; J: TRBJ1-1; CDR3: CASSPRGAAPEAFF; DNA: TGTGCCAGCAGCCCGAGGGGGGCCGCCCCTGAAGCTTTCTTT
size: few; D: NA; V: TRBV7-3; J: TRBJ2-3; CDR3: CASSPLGPSILTDTQYF; DNA: TGTGCCAGCAGCCCTTTGGGTCCTTCTATTCTTACAGATACGCAGTATTTT
size: NA; D: TRBD2; V: TRBV6-1; J: TRBJ2-3; CDR3: CASTKPTSGTDTQYF; DNA: TGTGCCAGCACCAAGCCGACTAGCGGCACAGATACGCAGTATTTT
size: few; D: TRBD1; V: TRBV20-1; J: TRBJ1-4; CDR3: CSADQGAVGEKLFF; DNA: TGCAGTGCGGACCAGGGGGCGGTAGGAGAAAAACTGTTTTTT
size: NA; D: NA; V: TRBV28; J: TRBJ2-7; CDR3: CASSFRTEVYEQYF; DNA: TGTGCCAGCAGTTTTAGGACAGAAGTTTACGAGCAGTACTTC
size: NA; D: NA; V: TRBV5-1; J: TRBJ2-6; CDR3: CASKAGRGSGANVLTF; DNA: TGCGCCAGCAAAGCAGGGAGAGGCTCTGGGGCCAACGTCCTGACTTTC
size: NA; D: TRBD2; V: TRBV20-1; J: TRBJ2-5; CDR3: CSARGRAGEGETQYF; DNA: TGCAGTGCTAGAGGCCGAGCGGGGGAAGGAGAGACCCAGTACTTC
size: few; D: TRBD1; V: TRBV9; J: TRBJ2-1; CDR3: CASSVTGQGNNEQFF; DNA: TGTGCCAGCAGCGTAACGGGACAGGGAAACAATGAGCAGTTCTTC
size: NA; D: NA; V: TRBV29-1; J: TRBJ2-2; CDR3: CSVYGGPGELFF; DNA: TGCAGCGTTTACGGAGGGCCCGGGGAGCTGTTTTTT
size: few; D: NA; V: TRBV20-1; J: TRBJ2-5; CDR3: CSARDLSGYETQYF; DNA: TGCAGTGCTAGAGATCTGTCAGGGTATGAGACCCAGTACTTC
size: many; D: TRBD2; V: TRBV7-2; J: TRBJ2-1; CDR3: CASSPGGVGRNEQFF; DNA: TGTGCCAGCAGCCCTGGGGGGGTAGGACGCAATGAGCAGTTCTTC
size: NA; D: NA; V: TRBV12-3/TRBV12-4; J: TRBJ2-2; CDR3: CASLWGNTGELFF; DNA: TGTGCCAGCCTCTGGGGGAACACCGGGGAGCTGTTTTTT
size: few; D: NA; V: TRBV29-1; J: TRBJ2-7; CDR3: CSVEGETDYEQYF; DNA: TGCAGCGTTGAAGGTGAGACCGACTACGAGCAGTACTTC